Reported below is one T cell receptor beta chain. No antigen is known for it. There are 16 residues in the CDR3. V shed 0 bases and J shed 1 base, with 12 bases lying between them. Germline-derived CDR1 and CDR2 are MDHEN and SYDVKM. Assay used: immunoSEQ multiplex PCR; TCRdb lists only in-frame clones, some missing. The table includes under 80,000 clones, roughly 78% detected once. The data belong to a study of memory CD4+ T cells and cytomegalovirus serostatus. Background on the study: Healthy Belgian adult donors included under ten CMV-positive and 24 CMV-negative people. General study points: Each of approximately 69 CMV-associated TCRbeta sequences occurred in one to five individuals. Suggested: most of the CMV-linked TCR signature lies in CD4+ memory cells.

Single viable CD3+CD4+CD8-CD45RO+ cells were sorted as the memory CD4+ T cells. Total CD4+ T cells were enriched by CD4 positive selection. This receptor was identified in an adult in good health and CMV-seropositive. The chain combines TRBV28 with TRBJ1-1; tentatively, D is TRBD1 (6 bases). Sample: memory CD4+ T cells from blood. CDR3 sequence: CASSLWGTTSNTEAFF. In DNA, the CDR3 is TGTGCCAGCAGTTTATGGGGGACAACCTCGAACACTGAAGCTTTCTTT.